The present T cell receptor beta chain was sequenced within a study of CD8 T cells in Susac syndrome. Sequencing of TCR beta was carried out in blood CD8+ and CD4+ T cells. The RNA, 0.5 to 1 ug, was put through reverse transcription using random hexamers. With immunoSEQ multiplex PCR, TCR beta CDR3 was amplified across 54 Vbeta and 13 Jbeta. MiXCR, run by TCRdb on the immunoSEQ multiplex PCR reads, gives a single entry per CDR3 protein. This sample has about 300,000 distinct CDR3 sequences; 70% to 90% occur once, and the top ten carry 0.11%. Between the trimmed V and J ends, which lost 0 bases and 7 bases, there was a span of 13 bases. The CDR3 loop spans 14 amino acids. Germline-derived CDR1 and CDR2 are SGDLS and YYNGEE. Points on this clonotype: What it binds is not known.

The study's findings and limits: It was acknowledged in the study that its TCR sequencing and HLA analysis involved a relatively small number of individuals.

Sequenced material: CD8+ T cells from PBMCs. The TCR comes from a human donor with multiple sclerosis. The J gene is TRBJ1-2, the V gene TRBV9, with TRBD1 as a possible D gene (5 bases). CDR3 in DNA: TGTGCCAGCAGCGTAGGTAGGGGAGGGTCTGGCTACACCTTC. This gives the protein CASSVGRGGSGYTF.